The TCR beta chain under discussion was sequenced for a study of T cells expressing NK-cell markers. Study observations and caveats: Several donors' CD3+CD56-NKG2C+ cells were dominated by the same clonotypes.

TCRdb reprocessed the 5' RACE reads and reports one entry per CDR3 protein, with no DNA. This table lists 550,000 to 600,000 distinct CDR3 sequences. Concerning this clonotype itself: Its target is unknown.

CDR3 length equals 16 residues. The material sequenced was blood T cells: a sorted CD56 or NKG2C T cell subset, CD4+ or CD8+ T cells, or bulk PBMC T cells (not recorded which). This chain connects TRBV12-3 or TRBV12-4 to TRBJ2-3; TCRdb's assignment of TRBD1 cannot be checked, as there is no DNA. This clonotype originated in a man between 18 and 29 years old in good health. The CDR3 spells CASSFGDQPSTDTQYF.